Each of the 32 T cell receptor beta chains below was sequenced from the same sample in a study of T cells in localized non-small cell lung cancer. The data were produced by immunoSEQ multiplex PCR, yet TCRdb's version contains in-frame clones alone and is incomplete. The sample yields a few thousand clones, 75% to 90% seen once. The sample consisted of PBMCs, taken before any cancer treatment. The receptors derive from a woman aged 40-70 years with stage II lung adenocarcinoma.

V usage is TRBV27 and J usage is TRBJ1-5; TRBD1 is a possible D gene (6 bases). The V and J ends lost 5 bases and 9 bases respectively, with 17 bases between them. Germline V gene lookup returns CDR1 MNHEY and CDR2 SMNVEV (reference sequence). The CDR3 is made up of 14 amino acids. The CDR3 region is CASSPFQGLGPQHF. CDR3 sequence (DNA): TGTGCCAGCAGTCCCTTCCAGGGGCTTGGGCCCCAGCATTTT.

The V call is TRBV27, the J call TRBJ1-2; the match to TRBD1 covers 7 bases. V shed 7 bases and J 8 bases; nucleotides not matched to a gene: 10. The V gene's germline CDR1 is MNHEY and CDR2 SMNVEV (reference sequence). The CDR3 has 13 residues. DNA of the CDR3: TGTGCCAGCATTTTCAGGGGGGAAAAGGGCTACACCTTC. Its translation: CASIFRGEKGYTF.

This clone has only one observation. V and J are TRBV4-2 and TRBJ1-1, with D hard to call. The CDR3 has 11 amino acids. V was pared by 3 bases and J by 1 base, with 0 bases between. In germline, CDR1 is LGHNA, CDR2 YNFKEQ. CDR3 nucleotide sequence: TGTGCCAGCAGCCAGAACACTGAAGCTTTCTTT. This encodes CASSQNTEAFF.

The genes are TRBV7-2 and TRBJ1-5, with 9 bases that match TRBD1. The CDR3 length is 14 residues. The germline V gene has CDR1 SGHTA and CDR2 FQGNSA. V was clipped by 6 bases and J by 6 bases; unmatched bases: 6. CDR3 nucleotides: TGTGCCAGCAGTACAGGGGGCATGGGTCAGCCCCAGCATTTT. Amino acids: CASSTGGMGQPQHF.

The V gene is TRBV29-1, the J gene TRBJ2-1, with 8 bases matching TRBD1. Germline V gene data show CDR1 as SQVTM and CDR2 as ANQGSEA. The CDR3 sequence is 11 residues long. The trim removed 6 bases at V and 12 bases at J, leaving 7 bases unmatched. The CDR3 spells CSVLQGQAQFF. The CDR3 DNA reads as TGCAGCGTCCTCCAGGGACAGGCGCAGTTCTTC.

The chain joins TRBV11-2 to TRBJ2-3; D not certain. Looked up from germline, CDR1 is SGHAT and CDR2 is FQNNGV. Between the trimmed V and J ends, which lost 4 bases and 2 bases, there was a span of 7 bases. The CDR3 has 13 residues. CDR3 region: CASSSSVTDTQYF. CDR3 sequence (DNA): TGTGCCAGCAGCTCCTCCGTCACAGATACGCAGTATTTT.

CDR3 sequence reads: CASSRHTGTGSVEQFF. CDR3 sequence (DNA): TGTGCCAGCAGCCGCCATACCGGGACAGGGTCGGTTGAGCAGTTCTTC. This chain links TRBV7-2 with TRBJ2-1; 9 bases are a match to TRBD1. The CDR3 loop spans 16 amino acids. Trimming cost V 5 bases and J 9 bases; bases outside gene matches: 14. Germline V gene lookup returns CDR1 SGHTA and CDR2 FQGNSA.

The chain has TRBV21-1 and TRBJ1-1. TRBV21-1 is listed as a pseudogene. The CDR3 totals 16 residues. CDR3: CASREEVATIRTEAFF. CDR3 nucleotides: TGTGCCAGCAGGGAAGAGGTAGCCACAATTCGCACTGAAGCTTTCTTT.

The chain recombines TRBV5-1 with TRBJ1-1; a possible D gene is TRBD1 (5 bases). CDR3 length equals 15 residues. Germline V CDR1 and CDR2: SGHRS, YFSETQ. Trimming took off 4 bases at V and 5 bases at J, with 18 bases between the two ends. The CDR3 loop reads CASSPEGQGTTEAFF. CDR3 bases: TGCGCCAGCAGCCCGGAGGGGCAGGGTACGACTGAAGCTTTCTTT.

V and J are TRBV4-1 and TRBJ1-5; D ambiguous. This CDR3 region has 15 residues. Germline-derived CDR1 and CDR2 are MGHRA and YSYEKL. V was pared by 0 bases and J by 7 bases, with 13 bases between. The CDR3 spells CASSQDRWGRQPQHF. As DNA, the CDR3 is TGCGCCAGCAGCCAAGATCGGTGGGGTAGGCAGCCCCAGCATTTT.

V and J are TRBV27 and TRBJ1-1, with no clear D. V lost 6 bases and J 0 bases, leaving 8 bases between the germline ends. CDR1 MNHEY and CDR2 SMNVEV come from the germline V gene (reference sequence). The length of the CDR3 is 13 residues. In DNA, the CDR3 is TGTGCCAGCAGCCTCCAATTGAACACTGAAGCTTTCTTT. Amino acid sequence: CASSLQLNTEAFF.

V gene TRBV18 combines with J gene TRBJ1-3; no clear D. There are 15 residues in the CDR3. V was shortened by 4 bases and J by 1 base, with 11 bases between the two germline ends. Looked up from germline, CDR1 is KGHSH and CDR2 is LQKENI. The CDR3 DNA is TGTGCCAGCTCACGGAATCCCTCTTCTGGAAACACCATATATTTT. Translated, it gives CASSRNPSSGNTIYF.

The chain carries TRBV9 and TRBJ2-1, with 8 bases lining up with TRBD1. The length of the CDR3 is 13 residues. Germline assignment: CDR1 SGDLS and CDR2 YYNGEE. Trimming cost V 1 base and J 10 bases; bases outside gene matches: 4. This CDR3 reads CASSVRTGLEQFF. The CDR3 nucleotides read TGTGCCAGCAGCGTACGGACAGGGCTAGAGCAGTTCTTC.

The V call is TRBV9, the J call TRBJ1-4; D gene ambiguous. V was clipped by 0 bases and J by 0 bases, with 15 bases between them. Per germline, CDR1 SGDLS and CDR2 YYNGEE. CDR3 size: 18 residues. The CDR3 coding sequence is TGTGCCAGCAGCGTAGAGGGCGGGTATTACGCAACTAATGAAAAACTGTTTTTT. Protein: CASSVEGGYYATNEKLFF.

This clone was observed a handful of times. The chain has TRBV27 and TRBJ1-3; a possible D gene is TRBD1 (5 bases). Between the trimmed V and J ends, which lost 5 bases and 2 bases, there was a span of 13 bases. Germline V gives CDR1 MNHEY, CDR2 SMNVEV (reference sequence). The CDR3 is 15 amino acids. CDR3: CASSPRGGAGNTIYF. The CDR3 nucleotides read TGTGCCAGCAGTCCTCGGGGCGGGGCTGGAAACACCATATATTTT.

This clone has only one observation. The chain uses TRBV28 and TRBJ2-5; D gene uncertain. Germline CDR1 reads MDHEN; CDR2 reads SYDVKM. Trimming left V 6 bases short and J 5 bases short, with 13 bases between. CDR3 size: 13 residues. The CDR3 nucleotides are TGTGCCAGCAGAACCCCCGGCTTTGAGACCCAGTACTTC. Protein sequence: CASRTPGFETQYF.

The V and J genes are TRBV19 and TRBJ2-2; D tentatively reads TRBD1 or TRBD2 (5 bases each). Trimming pared 11 bases from V and 3 bases from J, leaving 16 bases between. The germline CDR1 and CDR2 sequences are LNHDA and SQIVND (reference sequence). The CDR3 length is 14 residues. The CDR3 loop reads CAAGRQGYTGELFF. DNA for the CDR3: TGTGCCGCGGGCCGGCAGGGTTACACCGGGGAGCTGTTTTTT.

V gene TRBV7-9 combines with J gene TRBJ1-2; 7 bases match TRBD1. The germline gives CDR1 SEHNR, CDR2 FQNEAQ (reference sequence). Losses at the gene ends were 5 bases for V and 6 bases for J; bases not matched to a gene: 6. CDR3 size: 13 residues. CDR3 nucleotides: TGTGCCAGCAGCCTTATCAGGGGGGATGGCTACACCTTC. This codes for CASSLIRGDGYTF.

The V call is TRBV10-3, the J call TRBJ2-5, with TRBD2 as a possible D gene (7 bases). The CDR3 runs to 15 residues. The germline V gene has CDR1 ENHRY and CDR2 SYGVKD. The V gene lost 0 bases and the J gene lost 4 bases, with 12 bases spanning the gap. The CDR3 DNA sequence: TGTGCCATCAGTGAGTCTTCGGGGGGCCGAGAGACCCAGTACTTC. Protein: CAISESSGGRETQYF.

The CDR3 DNA reads TGTGCCAGCTCACCACCTTCCGGGACAGGGGAGAGCACTGAAGCTTTCTTT. Protein: CASSPPSGTGESTEAFF. This chain links TRBV18 with TRBJ1-1; 10 bases match TRBD1. The V gene's germline CDR1 is KGHSH and CDR2 LQKENI. Germline trimming cut 0 bases from V and 4 bases from J; bases unmatched to any gene: 8. This CDR3 region has 17 residues.

As for this clone: Other DNA sequences from this sample encode an identical CDR3 as well. This rearrangement joins TRBV7-9 to TRBJ2-3; 11 nucleotides match TRBD2. The CDR3 consists of 16 residues. The junction had 5 bases not matched to a gene; V was cut back by 6 bases and J by 0 bases. The germline V gene encodes CDR1 SEHNR and CDR2 FQNEAQ (reference sequence). This CDR3 is CASSLGTSGSTDTQYF. The CDR3 DNA reads TGTGCCAGCAGTCTTGGGACTAGCGGAAGCACAGATACGCAGTATTTT.

The CDR3 spells CASSVNSGYGYTF. CDR3 coding DNA: TGTGCCAGCAGCGTAAATTCAGGGTATGGCTACACCTTC. The V and J genes are TRBV9 and TRBJ1-2, with a possible D match to TRBD1 (5 bases). Deletions cut 1 base from V and 5 bases from J, with 9 bases between. Germline CDR1 reads SGDLS; CDR2 reads YYNGEE. The length of the CDR3 is 13 residues.

Details on this clone: One end of the junction does not line up with germline, which may come from a read error. The chain uses TRBV7-9 and TRBJ2-3; D tentatively fits TRBD1 or TRBD2 (5 bases each). Germline V CDR1 and CDR2: SEHNR, FQNEAQ (reference sequence). This CDR3 is built from 15 residues. This chain's CDR3 is CTSSLAQGSTDTQYF. The CDR3 coding sequence is TGTACCAGCAGCTTAGCGCAGGGTAGCACAGATACGCAGTATTTT.

This clone has a single count. The chain uses TRBV6-5 and TRBJ2-2, with no clear D. Germline V lookup: CDR1 MNHEY, CDR2 SVGAGI. This CDR3 is built from 15 residues. V lost 4 bases to trimming and J lost 6 bases, with 15 bases between them. The chain's CDR3 is CASSSPSLTPGELFF. CDR3 DNA sequence: TGTGCCAGCAGTTCGCCCTCACTTACACCCGGGGAGCTGTTTTTT.

This clone was picked up one time. In DNA, the CDR3 is TGTGCCAGTAGTATTGGGACAGGGTTCAATGAGCAGTTCTTC. This translates into CASSIGTGFNEQFF. The chain recombines TRBV19 with TRBJ2-1; 9 positions agree with TRBD1. The CDR3 has 14 amino acids. V gave up 3 bases and J gave up 6 bases; unmatched junction bases: 3. Germline V gene sequence: CDR1 LNHDA, CDR2 SQIVND (reference sequence).

There are a few counts of this clone. The CDR3 region has the DNA TGCGCCAGCAGCTTGGCCTTACAAGAGACCCAGTACTTC. Residues: CASSLALQETQYF. The chain joins TRBV5-1 to TRBJ2-5; D remains ambiguous. Trimming took off 0 bases at V and 2 bases at J, with 5 bases between the two ends. This CDR3 spans 13 amino acids. Germline-derived CDR1 and CDR2 are SGHRS and YFSETQ.

In this sample, this clone turned up a few times. The rearrangement joins TRBV19 to TRBJ1-6; D perhaps matches TRBD1 (5 bases). The CDR3 totals 14 residues. V was shortened by 10 bases and J by 8 bases, with 18 bases between the two germline ends. Germline V gene data show CDR1 as LNHDA and CDR2 as SQIVND (reference sequence). CDR3 DNA: TGTGCCACCGCCCGGGGGAATACTGATTCACCCCTCCACTTT. Translated, it gives CATARGNTDSPLHF. Combining the CDR3 with reference TRBV19 and TRBJ1-6 gives the whole variable domain DGGITQSPKYLFRKEGQNVTLSCEQNLNHDAMYWYRQDPGQGLRLIYYSQIVNDFQKGDIAEGYSVSREKKESFPLTVTSAQKNPTAFYLCATARGNTDSPLHFGNGTRLTVT.

The chain carries TRBV7-8 and TRBJ1-2, with a weak D call TRBD1 (5 bases). The germline V and J ends were trimmed by 5 bases and 9 bases, with 22 bases remaining between them. Germline values: CDR1 SGHVS, CDR2 FQNEAQ. The CDR3 is 15 amino acids. CDR3 in DNA: TGTGCCAGCAGCCTCGACCCCGACAGCATCTGGCGCTACACCTTC. This translates into CASSLDPDSIWRYTF.

The chain links TRBV6-6 to TRBJ2-6, with D hard to call. The CDR3 spans 15 residues. In germline, CDR1 is MNHNY, CDR2 SVGAGI (reference sequence). V was pared by 0 bases and J by 4 bases, with 7 bases between. The CDR3 DNA sequence: TGTGCCAGCAGTTACTCAGGGTCAGGGGCCAACGTCCTGACTTTC. Its translation: CASSYSGSGANVLTF.

This clone occurred a few times. The V and J genes are TRBV2 and TRBJ1-1, with D hard to call. Germline V gene sequence: CDR1 SNHLY, CDR2 FYNNEI. This CDR3 spans 13 amino acids. Trimming removed 8 bases from V and 0 bases from J, with 10 bases in between. The CDR3 DNA reads as TGTGCCAGCTCGACGGTGATGAACACTGAAGCTTTCTTT. It yields the protein CASSTVMNTEAFF.

The chain combines TRBV7-6 with TRBJ2-1; no clear D. V was trimmed by 6 bases and J by 5 bases, leaving 11 bases between them. The CDR3 loop spans 13 amino acids. Germline V lookup: CDR1 SGHVS, CDR2 FNYEAQ. DNA for the CDR3: TGTGCCAGCAGTTCCAGCCCAGACAATGAGCAGTTCTTC. It is translated as CASSSSPDNEQFF.

The CDR3 loop reads CAWSRGVANYGYTF. CDR3 in DNA: TGTGCCTGGAGTCGAGGCGTAGCTAACTATGGCTACACCTTC. This sequence joins TRBV30 and TRBJ1-2; D is ambiguous. The CDR3 contains 14 residues. Germline assignment: CDR1 GTSNPN and CDR2 SVGIG (reference sequence). The V and J ends lost 2 bases and 0 bases respectively, with 10 bases between them.